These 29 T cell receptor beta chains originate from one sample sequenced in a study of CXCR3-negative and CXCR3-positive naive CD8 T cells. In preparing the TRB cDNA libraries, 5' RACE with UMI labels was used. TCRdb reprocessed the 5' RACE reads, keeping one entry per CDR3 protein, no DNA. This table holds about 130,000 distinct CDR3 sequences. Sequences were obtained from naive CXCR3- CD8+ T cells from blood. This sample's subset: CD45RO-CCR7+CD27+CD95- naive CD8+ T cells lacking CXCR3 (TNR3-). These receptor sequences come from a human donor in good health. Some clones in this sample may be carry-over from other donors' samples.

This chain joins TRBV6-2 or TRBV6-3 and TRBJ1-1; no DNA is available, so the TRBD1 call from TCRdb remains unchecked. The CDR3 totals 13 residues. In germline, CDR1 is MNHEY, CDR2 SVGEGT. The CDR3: CASTLGVSNEAFF.

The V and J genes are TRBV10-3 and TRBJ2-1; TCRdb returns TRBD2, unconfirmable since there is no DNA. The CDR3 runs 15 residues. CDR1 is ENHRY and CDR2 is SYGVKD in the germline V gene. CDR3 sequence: CAIGDGLASYNEQFF.

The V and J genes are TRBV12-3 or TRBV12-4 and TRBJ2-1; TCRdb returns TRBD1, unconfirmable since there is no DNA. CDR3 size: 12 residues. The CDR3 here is CASLRGGNEQFF.

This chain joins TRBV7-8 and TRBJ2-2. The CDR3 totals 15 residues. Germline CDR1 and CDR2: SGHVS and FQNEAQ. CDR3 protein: CASSLAHPNTGELFF.

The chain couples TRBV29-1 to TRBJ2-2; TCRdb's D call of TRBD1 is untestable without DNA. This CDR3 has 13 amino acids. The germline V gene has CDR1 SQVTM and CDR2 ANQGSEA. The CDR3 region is CSVRTGSSGELFF.

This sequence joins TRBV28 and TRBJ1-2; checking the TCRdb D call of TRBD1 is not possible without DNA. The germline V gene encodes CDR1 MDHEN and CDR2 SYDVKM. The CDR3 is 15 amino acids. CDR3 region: CASSHRDSHLNGYTF.

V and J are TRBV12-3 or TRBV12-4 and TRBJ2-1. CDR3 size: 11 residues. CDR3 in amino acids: CASSTHNEQFF.

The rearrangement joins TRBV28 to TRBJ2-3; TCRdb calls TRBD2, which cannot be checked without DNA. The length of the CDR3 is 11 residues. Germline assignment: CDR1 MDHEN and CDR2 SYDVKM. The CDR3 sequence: CASSTSREQYF.

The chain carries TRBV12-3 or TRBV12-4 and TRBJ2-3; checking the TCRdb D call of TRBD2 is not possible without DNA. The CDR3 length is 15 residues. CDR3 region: CASGRGGLVADTQYF.

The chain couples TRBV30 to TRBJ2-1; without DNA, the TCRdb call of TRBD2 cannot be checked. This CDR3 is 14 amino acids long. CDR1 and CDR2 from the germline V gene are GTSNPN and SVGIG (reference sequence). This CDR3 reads CAWSLGLAGTEQFF.

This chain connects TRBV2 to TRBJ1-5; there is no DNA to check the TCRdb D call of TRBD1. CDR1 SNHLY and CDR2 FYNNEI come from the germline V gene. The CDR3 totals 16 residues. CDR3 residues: CASSDPQGFIHQPQHF.

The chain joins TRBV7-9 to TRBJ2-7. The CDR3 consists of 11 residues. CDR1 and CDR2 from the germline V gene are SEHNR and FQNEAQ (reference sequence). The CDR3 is CASGSSYEQYF.

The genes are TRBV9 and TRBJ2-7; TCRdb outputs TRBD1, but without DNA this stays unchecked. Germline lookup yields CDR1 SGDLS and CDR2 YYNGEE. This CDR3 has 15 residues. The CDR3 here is CASSVGWGRDYEQYF.

CDR3 amino acids: CASSLDQGKFGDYGYTF. The rearrangement links TRBV5-1 to TRBJ1-2; TCRdb proposes TRBD1, but this gene call is untestable without DNA. From germline, CDR1 is SGHRS and CDR2 YFSETQ. This CDR3 is 17 amino acids long.

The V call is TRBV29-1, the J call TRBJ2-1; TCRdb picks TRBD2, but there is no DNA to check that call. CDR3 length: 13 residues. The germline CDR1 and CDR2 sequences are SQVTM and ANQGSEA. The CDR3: CSVVFANYNEQFF.

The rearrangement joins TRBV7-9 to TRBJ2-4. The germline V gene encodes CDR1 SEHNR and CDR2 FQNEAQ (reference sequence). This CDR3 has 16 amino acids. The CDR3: CASSSTSDPPVDIQYF.

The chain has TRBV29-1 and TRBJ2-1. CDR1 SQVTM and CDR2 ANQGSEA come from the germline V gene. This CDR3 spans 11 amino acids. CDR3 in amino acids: CSVLVDNEQFF.

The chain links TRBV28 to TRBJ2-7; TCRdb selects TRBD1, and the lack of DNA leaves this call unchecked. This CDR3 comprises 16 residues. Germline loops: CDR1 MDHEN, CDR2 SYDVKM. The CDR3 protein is CASSSPRTGMGYEQYF.

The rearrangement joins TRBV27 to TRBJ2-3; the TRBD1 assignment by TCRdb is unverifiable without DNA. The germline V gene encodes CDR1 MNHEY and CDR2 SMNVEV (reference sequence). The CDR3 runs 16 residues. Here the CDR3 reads CASTRGVVGGTDTQYF.

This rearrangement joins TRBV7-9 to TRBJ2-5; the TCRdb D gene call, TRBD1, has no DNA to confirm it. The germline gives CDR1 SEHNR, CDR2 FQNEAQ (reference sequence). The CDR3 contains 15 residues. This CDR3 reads CASSWTGGIEETQYF.

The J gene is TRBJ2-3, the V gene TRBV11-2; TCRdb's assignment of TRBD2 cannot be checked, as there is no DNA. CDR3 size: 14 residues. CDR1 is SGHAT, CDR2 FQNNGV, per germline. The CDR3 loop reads CASASAGGTDTQYF.

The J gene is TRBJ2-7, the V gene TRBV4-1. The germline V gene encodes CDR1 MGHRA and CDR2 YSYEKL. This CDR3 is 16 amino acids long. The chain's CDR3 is CASSQKASGLSYEQYF.

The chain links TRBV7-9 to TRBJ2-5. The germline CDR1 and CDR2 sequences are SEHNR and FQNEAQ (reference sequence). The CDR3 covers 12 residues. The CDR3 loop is CASSSSRETQYF.

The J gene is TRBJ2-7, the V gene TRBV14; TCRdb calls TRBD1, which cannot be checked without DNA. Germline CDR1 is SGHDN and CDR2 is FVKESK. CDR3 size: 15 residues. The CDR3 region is CASSVDRGTHYEQYF.

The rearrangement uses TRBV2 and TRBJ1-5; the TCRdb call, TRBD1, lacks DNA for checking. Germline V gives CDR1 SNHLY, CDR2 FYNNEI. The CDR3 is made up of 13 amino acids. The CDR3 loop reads CASDRGSNQPQHF.

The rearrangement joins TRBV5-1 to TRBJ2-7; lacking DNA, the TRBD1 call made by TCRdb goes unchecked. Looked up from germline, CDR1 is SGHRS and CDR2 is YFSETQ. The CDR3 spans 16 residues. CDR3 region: CASSHRHGQGTYEQYF.

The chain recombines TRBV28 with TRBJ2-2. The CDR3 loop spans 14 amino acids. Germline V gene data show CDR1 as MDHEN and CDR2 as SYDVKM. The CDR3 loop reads CASSFQAITGELFF.

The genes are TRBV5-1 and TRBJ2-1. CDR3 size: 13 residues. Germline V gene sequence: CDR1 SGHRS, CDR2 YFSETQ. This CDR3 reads CASRDSSYNEQFF.

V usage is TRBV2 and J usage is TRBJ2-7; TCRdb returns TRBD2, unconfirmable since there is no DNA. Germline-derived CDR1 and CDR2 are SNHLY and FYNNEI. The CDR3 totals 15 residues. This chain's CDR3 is CASSEWGDDTYEQYF.